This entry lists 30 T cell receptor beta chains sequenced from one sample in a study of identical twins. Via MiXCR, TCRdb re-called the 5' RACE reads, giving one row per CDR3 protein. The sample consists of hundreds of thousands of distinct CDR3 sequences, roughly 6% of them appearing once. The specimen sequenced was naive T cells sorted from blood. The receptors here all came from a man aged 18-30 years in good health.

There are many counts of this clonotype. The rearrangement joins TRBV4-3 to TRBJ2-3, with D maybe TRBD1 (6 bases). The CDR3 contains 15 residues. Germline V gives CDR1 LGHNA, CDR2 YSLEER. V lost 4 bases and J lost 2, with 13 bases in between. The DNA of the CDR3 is TGCGCCAGCAGCCCTACAGGGTCCTCCACAGATACGCAGTATTTT. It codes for CASSPTGSSTDTQYF.

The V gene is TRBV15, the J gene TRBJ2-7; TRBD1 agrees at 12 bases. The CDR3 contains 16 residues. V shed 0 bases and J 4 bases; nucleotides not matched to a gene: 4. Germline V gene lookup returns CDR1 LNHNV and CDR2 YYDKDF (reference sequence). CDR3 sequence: CATSRDPGQGAYEQYF. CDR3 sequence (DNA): TGTGCCACCAGCAGAGACCCGGGACAGGGGGCGTACGAGCAGTACTTC.

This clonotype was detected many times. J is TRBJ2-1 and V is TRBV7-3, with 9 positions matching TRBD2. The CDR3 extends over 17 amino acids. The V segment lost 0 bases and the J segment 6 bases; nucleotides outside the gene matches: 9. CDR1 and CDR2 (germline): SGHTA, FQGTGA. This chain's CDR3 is CASSLTLTAGGGNEQFF. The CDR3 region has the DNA TGTGCCAGCAGCTTAACCCTCACAGCGGGAGGAGGCAATGAGCAGTTCTTC.

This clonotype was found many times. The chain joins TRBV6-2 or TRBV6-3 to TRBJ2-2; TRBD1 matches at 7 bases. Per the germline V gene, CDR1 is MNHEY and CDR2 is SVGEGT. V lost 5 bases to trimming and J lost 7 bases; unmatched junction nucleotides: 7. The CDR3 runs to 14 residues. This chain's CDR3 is CASSRQDRLGELFF. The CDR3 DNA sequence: TGTGCCAGCAGTCGACAGGACAGGCTCGGGGAGCTGTTTTTT.

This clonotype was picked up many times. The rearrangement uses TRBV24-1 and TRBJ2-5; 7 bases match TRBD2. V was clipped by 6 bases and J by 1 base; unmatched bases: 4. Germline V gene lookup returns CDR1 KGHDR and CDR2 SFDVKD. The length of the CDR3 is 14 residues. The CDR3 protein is CATSTGGSQETQYF. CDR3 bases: TGTGCCACCAGTACGGGAGGCTCCCAAGAGACCCAGTACTTC.

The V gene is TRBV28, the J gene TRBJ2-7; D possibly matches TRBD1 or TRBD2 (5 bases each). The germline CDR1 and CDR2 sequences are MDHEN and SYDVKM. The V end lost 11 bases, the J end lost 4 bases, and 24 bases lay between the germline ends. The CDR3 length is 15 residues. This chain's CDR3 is CAGSGGRDPFYEQYF. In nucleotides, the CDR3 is TGTGCCGGATCCGGAGGTCGGGACCCCTTTTACGAGCAGTACTTC.

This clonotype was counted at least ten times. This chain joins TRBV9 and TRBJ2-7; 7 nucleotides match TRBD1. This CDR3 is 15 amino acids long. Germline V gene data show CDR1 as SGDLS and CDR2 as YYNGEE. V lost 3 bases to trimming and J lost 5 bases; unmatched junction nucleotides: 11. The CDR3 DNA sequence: TGTGCCAGCAGCGGGAACCGGGACAGTATGGACGAGCAGTACTTC. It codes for CASSGNRDSMDEQYF. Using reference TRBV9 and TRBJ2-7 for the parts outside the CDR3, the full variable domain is DSGVTQTPKHLITATGQRVTLRCSPRSGDLSVYWYQQSLDQGLQFLIQYYNGEERAKGNILERFSAQQFPDLHSELNLSSLELGDSALYFCASSGNRDSMDEQYFGPGTRLTVT.

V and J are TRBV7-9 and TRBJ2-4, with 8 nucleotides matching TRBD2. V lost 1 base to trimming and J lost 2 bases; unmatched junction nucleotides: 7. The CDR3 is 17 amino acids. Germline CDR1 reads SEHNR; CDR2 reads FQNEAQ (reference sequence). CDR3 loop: CASSLGLAGIPKNIQYF. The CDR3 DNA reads TGTGCCAGCAGCTTAGGTTTAGCGGGAATTCCCAAAAACATTCAGTACTTC.

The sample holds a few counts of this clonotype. The DNA for the CDR3 is TGCGCCAGCAGCTTTTGGACAGGGGGAAAAGAGACCCAGTACTTC. This codes for CASSFWTGGKETQYF. V gene TRBV5-1 combines with J gene TRBJ2-5; TRBD1 matches at 10 bases. The V and J ends lost 2 bases and 3 bases, in that order; junction bases with no gene match: 4. The CDR3 contains 15 residues. Germline V lookup: CDR1 SGHRS, CDR2 YFSETQ.

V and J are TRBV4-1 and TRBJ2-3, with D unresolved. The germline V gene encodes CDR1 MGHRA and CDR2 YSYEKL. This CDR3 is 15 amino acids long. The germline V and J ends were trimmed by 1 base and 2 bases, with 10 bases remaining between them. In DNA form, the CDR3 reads TGCGCCAGCAGCCAAGTCCCGACCTACACAGATACGCAGTATTTT. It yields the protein CASSQVPTYTDTQYF.

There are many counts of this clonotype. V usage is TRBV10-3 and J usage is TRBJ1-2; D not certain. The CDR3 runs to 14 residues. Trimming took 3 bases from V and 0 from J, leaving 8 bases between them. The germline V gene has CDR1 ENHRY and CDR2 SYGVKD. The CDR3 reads CAISDPRSNYGYTF. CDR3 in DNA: TGTGCCATCAGTGACCCCAGATCTAACTATGGCTACACCTTC.

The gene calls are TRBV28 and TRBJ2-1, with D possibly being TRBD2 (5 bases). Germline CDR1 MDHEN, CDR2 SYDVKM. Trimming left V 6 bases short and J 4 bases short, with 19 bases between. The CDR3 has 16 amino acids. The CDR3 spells CASSTQNWRAYNEQFF. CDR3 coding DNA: TGTGCCAGCAGCACTCAGAACTGGCGGGCGTACAATGAGCAGTTCTTC. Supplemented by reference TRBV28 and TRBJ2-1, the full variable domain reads DVKVTQSSRYLVKRTGEKVFLECVQDMDHENMFWYRQDPGLGLRLIYFSYDVKMKEKGDIPEGYSVSREKKERFSLILESASTNQTSMYLCASSTQNWRAYNEQFFGPGTRLTVL.

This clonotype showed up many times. CDR3 region: CASSPGQSGYGYTF. The CDR3 nucleotides are TGTGCCAGCAGCCCGGGACAGTCGGGCTATGGCTACACCTTC. The chain has TRBV7-2 and TRBJ1-2, with 7 nucleotides matching TRBD1. Germline lookup yields CDR1 SGHTA and CDR2 FQGNSA. Germline trimming cut 5 bases from V and 4 bases from J; bases unmatched to any gene: 7. The CDR3 covers 14 residues.

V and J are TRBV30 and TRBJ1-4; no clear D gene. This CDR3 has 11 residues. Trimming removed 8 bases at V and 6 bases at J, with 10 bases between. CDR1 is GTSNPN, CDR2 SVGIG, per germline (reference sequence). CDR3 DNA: TGTGCCGGAAGGGTAGATGAAAAACTGTTTTTT. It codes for CAGRVDEKLFF.

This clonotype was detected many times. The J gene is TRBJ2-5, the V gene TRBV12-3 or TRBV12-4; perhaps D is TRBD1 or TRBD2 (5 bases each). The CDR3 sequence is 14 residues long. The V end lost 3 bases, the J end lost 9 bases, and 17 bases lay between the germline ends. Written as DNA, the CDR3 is TGTGCCAGCAGTTTGGTCGGGACCCGAGCGGCCCAGTACTTC. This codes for CASSLVGTRAAQYF.

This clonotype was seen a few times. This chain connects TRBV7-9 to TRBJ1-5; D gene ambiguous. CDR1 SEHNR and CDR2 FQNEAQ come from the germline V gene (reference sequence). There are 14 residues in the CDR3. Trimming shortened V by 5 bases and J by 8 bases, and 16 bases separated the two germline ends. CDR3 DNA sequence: TGTGCCAGCAGCAACATAGGGCCCCAGGAGCCCCAGCATTTT. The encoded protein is CASSNIGPQEPQHF.

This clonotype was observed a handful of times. The CDR3 here is CASSSLLAGPHEQYF. The CDR3, as DNA: TGTGCCAGCAGCTCCCTACTAGCGGGACCCCACGAGCAGTACTTC. This chain uses TRBV13 with TRBJ2-7; 10 nucleotides match TRBD2. The CDR3 has 15 amino acids. V shed 4 bases and J 5 bases; nucleotides not matched to a gene: 8. The V gene's germline CDR1 is PRHDT and CDR2 FYEKMQ (reference sequence).

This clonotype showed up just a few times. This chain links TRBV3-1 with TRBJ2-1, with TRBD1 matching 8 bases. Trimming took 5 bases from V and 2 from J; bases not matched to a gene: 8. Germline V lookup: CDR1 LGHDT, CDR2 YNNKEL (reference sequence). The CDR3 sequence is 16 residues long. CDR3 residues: CASSSEGTGAYNEQFF. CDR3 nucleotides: TGTGCCAGCAGCAGCGAAGGGACAGGAGCCTACAATGAGCAGTTCTTC.

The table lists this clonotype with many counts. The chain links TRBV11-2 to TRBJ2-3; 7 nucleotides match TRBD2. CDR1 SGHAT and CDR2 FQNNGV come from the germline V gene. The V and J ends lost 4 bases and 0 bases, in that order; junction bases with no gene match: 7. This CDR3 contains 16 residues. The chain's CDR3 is CASSSGRTDSTDTQYF. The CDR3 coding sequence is TGTGCCAGCAGCTCCGGGAGGACTGATAGCACAGATACGCAGTATTTT.

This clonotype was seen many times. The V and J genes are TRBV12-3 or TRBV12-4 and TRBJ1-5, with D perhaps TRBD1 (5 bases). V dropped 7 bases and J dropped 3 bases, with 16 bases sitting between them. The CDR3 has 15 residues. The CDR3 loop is CASIGFSGPNQPQHF. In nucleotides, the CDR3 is TGTGCCAGCATCGGTTTCTCAGGGCCCAATCAGCCCCAGCATTTT.

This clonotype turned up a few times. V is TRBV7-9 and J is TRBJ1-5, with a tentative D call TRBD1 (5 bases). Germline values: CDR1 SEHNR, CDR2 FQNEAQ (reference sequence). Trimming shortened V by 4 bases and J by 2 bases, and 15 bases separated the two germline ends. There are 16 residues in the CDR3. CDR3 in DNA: TGTGCCAGCAGCTCTCCCGTAGGGGACGGCAATCAGCCCCAGCATTTT. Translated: CASSSPVGDGNQPQHF.

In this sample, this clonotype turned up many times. CDR3 DNA: TGCAGCGTTGTAGTCTTACAGGGATCTTATGAGCAGTTCTTC. Residues: CSVVVLQGSYEQFF. The V gene is TRBV29-1, the J gene TRBJ2-1; the D gene is possibly TRBD1 (6 bases). CDR1 is SQVTM, CDR2 ANQGSEA, per germline. The CDR3 is made up of 14 amino acids. The V and J ends lost 4 bases and 8 bases respectively, with 18 bases between them.

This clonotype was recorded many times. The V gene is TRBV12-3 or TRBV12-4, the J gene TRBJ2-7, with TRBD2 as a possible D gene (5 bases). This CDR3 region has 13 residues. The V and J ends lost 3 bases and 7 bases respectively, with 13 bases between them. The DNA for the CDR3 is TGTGCCAGCAGTTTCGGACTTAACCAAGAGCAGTACTTC. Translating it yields CASSFGLNQEQYF.

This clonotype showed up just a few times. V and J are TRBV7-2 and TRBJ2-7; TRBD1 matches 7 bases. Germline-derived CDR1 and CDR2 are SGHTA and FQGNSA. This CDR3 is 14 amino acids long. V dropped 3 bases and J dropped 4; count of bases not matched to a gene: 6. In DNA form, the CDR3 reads TGTGCCAGCAGCTTCACACAGGGGATATACGAGCAGTACGTC. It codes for CASSFTQGIYEQYV.

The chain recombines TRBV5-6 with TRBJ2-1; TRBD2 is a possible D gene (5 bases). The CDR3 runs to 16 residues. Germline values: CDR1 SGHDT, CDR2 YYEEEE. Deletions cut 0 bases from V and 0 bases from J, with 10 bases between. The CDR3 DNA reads TGTGCCAGCAGCTTGGACGGGATTAGCTCCTACAATGAGCAGTTCTTC. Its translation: CASSLDGISSYNEQFF.

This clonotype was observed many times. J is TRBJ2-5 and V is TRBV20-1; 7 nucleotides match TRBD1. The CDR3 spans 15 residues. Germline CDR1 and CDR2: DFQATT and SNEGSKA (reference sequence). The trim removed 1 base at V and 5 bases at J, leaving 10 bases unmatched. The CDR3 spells CSARALQGSGETQYF. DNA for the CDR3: TGCAGTGCTAGAGCCCTACAGGGGTCTGGCGAGACCCAGTACTTC.

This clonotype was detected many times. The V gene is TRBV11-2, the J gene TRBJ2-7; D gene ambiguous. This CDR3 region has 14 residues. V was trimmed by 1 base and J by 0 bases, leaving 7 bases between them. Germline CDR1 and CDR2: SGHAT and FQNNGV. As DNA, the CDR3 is TGTGCCAGCAGCTTAGGGCTTACCTCCTACGAGCAGTACTTC. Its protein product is CASSLGLTSYEQYF.

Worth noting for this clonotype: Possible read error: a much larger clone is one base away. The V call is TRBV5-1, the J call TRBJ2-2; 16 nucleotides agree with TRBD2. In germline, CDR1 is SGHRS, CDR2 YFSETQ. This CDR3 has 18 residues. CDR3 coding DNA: TGCGCCATCAGCTCGGGACTAGCGGGAGGGCTTAACACCGGGGAGCTGTTTTTT. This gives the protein CAISSGLAGGLNTGELFF.

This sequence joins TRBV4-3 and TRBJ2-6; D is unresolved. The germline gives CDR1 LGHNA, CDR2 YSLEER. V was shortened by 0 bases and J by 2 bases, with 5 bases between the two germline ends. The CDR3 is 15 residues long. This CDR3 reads CASSQDSAGANVLTF. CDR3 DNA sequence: TGCGCCAGCAGCCAAGATTCCGCTGGGGCCAACGTCCTGACTTTC.

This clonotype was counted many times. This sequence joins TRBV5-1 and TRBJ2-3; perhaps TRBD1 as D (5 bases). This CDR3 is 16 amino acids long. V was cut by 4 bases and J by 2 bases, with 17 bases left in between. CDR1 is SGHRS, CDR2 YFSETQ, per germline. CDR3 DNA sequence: TGCGCCAGCAGCCGGTCTGATTCAGGGTCCACAGATACGCAGTATTTT. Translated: CASSRSDSGSTDTQYF.